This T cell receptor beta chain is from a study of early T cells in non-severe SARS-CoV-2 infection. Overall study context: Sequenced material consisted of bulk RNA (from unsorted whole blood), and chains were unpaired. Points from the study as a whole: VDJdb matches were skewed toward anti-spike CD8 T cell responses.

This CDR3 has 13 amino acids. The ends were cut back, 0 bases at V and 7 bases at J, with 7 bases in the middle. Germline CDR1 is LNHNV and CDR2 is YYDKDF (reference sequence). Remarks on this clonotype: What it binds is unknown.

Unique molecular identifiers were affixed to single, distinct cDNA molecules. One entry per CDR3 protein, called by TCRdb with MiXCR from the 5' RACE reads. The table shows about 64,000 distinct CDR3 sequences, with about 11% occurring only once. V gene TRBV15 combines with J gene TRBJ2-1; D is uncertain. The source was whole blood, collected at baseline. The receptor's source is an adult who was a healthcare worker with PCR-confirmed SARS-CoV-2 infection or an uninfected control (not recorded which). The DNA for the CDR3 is TGTGCCACCAGCAGAGATCTGGGAAATGAGCAGTTCTTC. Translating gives CATSRDLGNEQFF.